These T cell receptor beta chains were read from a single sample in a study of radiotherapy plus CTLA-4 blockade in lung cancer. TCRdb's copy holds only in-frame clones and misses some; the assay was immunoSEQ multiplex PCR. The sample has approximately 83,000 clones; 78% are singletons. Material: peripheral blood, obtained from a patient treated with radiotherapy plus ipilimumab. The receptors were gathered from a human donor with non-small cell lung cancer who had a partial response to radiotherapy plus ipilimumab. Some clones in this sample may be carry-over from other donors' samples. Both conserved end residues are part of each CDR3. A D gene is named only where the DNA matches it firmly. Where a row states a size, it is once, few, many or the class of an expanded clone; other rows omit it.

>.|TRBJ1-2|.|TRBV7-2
TGTGCCAGCAGCTTGGGCCGATATGGCTACACCTTC
CASSLGRYGYTF
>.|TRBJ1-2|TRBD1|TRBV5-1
TGCGCCAGCAGCTTGGACAGCGGACAGGCCTACATTTCCACCTTC
CASSLDSGQAYISTF
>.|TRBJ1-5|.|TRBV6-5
TGTGCCAGCAGTGTCTTAGACTTTAATCAGCCCCAGCATTTT
CASSVLDFNQPQHF
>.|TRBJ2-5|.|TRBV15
TGTGCCACCAGCAGAGATGGCCAGACTCAAGAGACCCAGTACTTC
CATSRDGQTQETQYF
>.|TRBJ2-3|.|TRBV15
TGTGCCACCAGCAGAGGGACAGATTCAGATACGCAGTATTTT
CATSRGTDSDTQYF
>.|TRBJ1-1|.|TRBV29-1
TGCAGCGTAGAGAAACAGGGGAACACTGAAGCTTTCTTT
CSVEKQGNTEAFF
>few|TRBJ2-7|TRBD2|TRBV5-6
TGTGCCAGCAGCTTGAGTAGCAGGCGTCGGACTAGCGGTTCGTACTTC
CASSLSSRRRTSGSYF
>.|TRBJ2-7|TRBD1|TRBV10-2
TGCGCCAGCAACCAACAGGGGAATACGCGGTGGTCCTACGAGCAGTACTTC
CASNQQGNTRWSYEQYF
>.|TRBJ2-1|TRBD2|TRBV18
TGTGCCAGCTCGTCCGGGACTAGCGGGAGGGCCTACAATGAGCAGTTCTTC
CASSSGTSGRAYNEQFF
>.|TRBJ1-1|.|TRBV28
TGTGCCAGCAGATCACAGGGTCGCGGGGGTTATGAAGCTTTCTTT
CASRSQGRGGYEAFF
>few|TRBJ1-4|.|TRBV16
TGTGCCAGCAGCCATGGGACAGAAAAACTGTTTTTT
CASSHGTEKLFF
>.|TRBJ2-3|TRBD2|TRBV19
TGTGCCAGTAGTATACCCCTCGGACTAGCGGGGTCCACAGATACGCAGTATTTT
CASSIPLGLAGSTDTQYF
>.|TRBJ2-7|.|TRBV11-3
TGTGCCAGCAGCTTAGATCCAGGGACCTACGAGCAGTACTTC
CASSLDPGTYEQYF
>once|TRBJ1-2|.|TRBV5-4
TGTGCCAGCAGAATACAGGGCGAGGTAGAGTATGGCTACACCTTC
CASRIQGEVEYGYTF
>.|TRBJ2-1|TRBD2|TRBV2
TGTGCCAGCAGTCCCGTAGCGGGGGCGCGTAATGAGCAGTTCTTC
CASSPVAGARNEQFF
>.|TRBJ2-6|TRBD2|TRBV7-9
TGTGCCATTTACCGGGAGGCTGGGGCCAACGTCCTGACTTTC
CAIYREAGANVLTF
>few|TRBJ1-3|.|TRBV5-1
TGCGCCAGCAGCCGGACTTTAAGCTCTGGAAACACCATATATTTT
CASSRTLSSGNTIYF
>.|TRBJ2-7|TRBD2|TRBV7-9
TGTGCCAGCAGGAAGGGGACTAGCGGGTCGGAGCAGTACTTC
CASRKGTSGSEQYF
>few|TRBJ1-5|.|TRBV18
TGTGCCAGCTCACCTACAGAGTTTAATCAGCCCCAGCATTTT
CASSPTEFNQPQHF
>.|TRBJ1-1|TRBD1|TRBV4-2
TGTGCCAGCAGCCAAGCCCCGGGACAGCGGGTCGCTTTCTTT
CASSQAPGQRVAFF
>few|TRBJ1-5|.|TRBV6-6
TGTGCCAGCAGCTTCGGTAGCAATCAGCCCCAGCATTTT
CASSFGSNQPQHF
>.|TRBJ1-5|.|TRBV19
TGTGCCAGTAGCCCAACAGGGAGTCGCAATCAGCCCCAGCATTTT
CASSPTGSRNQPQHF
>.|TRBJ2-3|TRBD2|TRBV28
TGTGCCAGCAGTCCATCAAAGGGAGGGGCTAGCGGGACCACGCAGTATTTT
CASSPSKGGASGTTQYF
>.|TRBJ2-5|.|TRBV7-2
TGTGCCAGCAGCTTAGCGCGGACAGCCAGGGGAGAGACCCAGTACTTC
CASSLARTARGETQYF
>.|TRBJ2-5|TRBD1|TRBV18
TGTGCCAGCTCACCCCAACGACAGGGAGAGACCCAGTACTTC
CASSPQRQGETQYF
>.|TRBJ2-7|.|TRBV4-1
TGCGCCAGCAGCCAAGAATTTGTCAGGGTGGGCGAGCAGTACTTC
CASSQEFVRVGEQYF
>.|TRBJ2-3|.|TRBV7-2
TGTGCCAGCAGTTCACGACAGGGAGGTCTGAATACGCAGTATTTT
CASSSRQGGLNTQYF
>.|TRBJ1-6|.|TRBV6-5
TGTGCCAGCAGCCCTACGGAGTATTCACCCCTCCACTTT
CASSPTEYSPLHF
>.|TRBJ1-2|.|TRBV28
TGTGCCAGCAGTTTATCCGACAGGTGGATCTATGGCTACACCTTC
CASSLSDRWIYGYTF
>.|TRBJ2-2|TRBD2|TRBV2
TGTGCCAGCAGCCCACTAGCGGGGGCGAACACCGGGGAGCTGTTTTTT
CASSPLAGANTGELFF
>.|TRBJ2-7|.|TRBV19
TGTGCCAGTAGTATCACGGGAAGGAGGGAGCAGTACTTC
CASSITGRREQYF
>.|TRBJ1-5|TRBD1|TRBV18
TGTGCCAGCTCACAAGGGACAGTCAATCAGCCCCAGCATTTT
CASSQGTVNQPQHF
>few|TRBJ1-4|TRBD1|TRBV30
TGTGCCTGGCCTTTAAACCGGGACAGGGTACCAAAAACTGTTTTT
CAWPLNRDRVPKTVF
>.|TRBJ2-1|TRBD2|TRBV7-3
TGTGCCAGCAGCCAAGGAGCGGGGGGGTACAATGAGCAGTTCTTC
CASSQGAGGYNEQFF
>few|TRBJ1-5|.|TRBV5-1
TGCGCCAGCAGCTTGTACGGGGAAGAGAATCAGCCCCAGCATTTT
CASSLYGEENQPQHF
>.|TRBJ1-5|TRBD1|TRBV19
TGTGCCAGTCGCCTTGGACAGGGCAATCGGCCCCAGCATTTT
CASRLGQGNRPQHF
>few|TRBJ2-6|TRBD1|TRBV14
TGTGCCAGCAGACGGACAGGGGCCGCTGGGGCCAACGTCCTGACTTTC
CASRRTGAAGANVLTF
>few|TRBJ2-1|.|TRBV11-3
TGTGCCAGCAGCCCCTCGGCGCGGATAAGCTCCTACAATGAGCAGTTCTTC
CASSPSARISSYNEQFF
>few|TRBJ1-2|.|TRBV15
TGTGCCACCAGCAGAGATGAGGGCAGTAAACGCTACACCTTC
CATSRDEGSKRYTF
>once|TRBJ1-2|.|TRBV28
TGTGCCAGCAGTTTACCCAGGGGTCAGCTCGGGGTACGAGGCTACACCTTC
CASSLPRGQLGVRGYTF
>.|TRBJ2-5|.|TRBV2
TGTGCCAGCAAGTCCAGGGGTGGAGAGACCCAGTACTTC
CASKSRGGETQYF
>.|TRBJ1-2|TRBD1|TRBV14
TGTGCCAGCAGCCAAGTTGGGGACAGGGTCGTACGGGGCTACACCTTC
CASSQVGDRVVRGYTF
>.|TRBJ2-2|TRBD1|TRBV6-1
TGTGCCAGCAGCAGGGACAGGGACACCGGGGAGCTGTTTTTT
CASSRDRDTGELFF
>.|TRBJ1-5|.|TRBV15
TGTGCCACCAGCGGGGATCGAGAAACAGGTCAGCCCCAGCATTTT
CATSGDRETGQPQHF
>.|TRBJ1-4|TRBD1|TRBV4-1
TGCGCCAGCAGCCAGACTGCGACAGGGGTCAATGAAAAACTGTTTTTT
CASSQTATGVNEKLFF
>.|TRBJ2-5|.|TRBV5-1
TGCGCCAGCAGCTTGTTCCTACCCCAAGAGACCCAGTACTTC
CASSLFLPQETQYF